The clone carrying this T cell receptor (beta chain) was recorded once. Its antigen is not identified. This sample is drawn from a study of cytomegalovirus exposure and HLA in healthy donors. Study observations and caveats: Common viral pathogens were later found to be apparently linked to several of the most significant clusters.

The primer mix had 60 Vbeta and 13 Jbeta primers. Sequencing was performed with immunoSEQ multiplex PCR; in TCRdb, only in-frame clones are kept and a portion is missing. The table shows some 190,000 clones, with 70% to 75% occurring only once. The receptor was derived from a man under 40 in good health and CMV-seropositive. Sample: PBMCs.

CDR3 in DNA: TGTGCCAGCAGAAGACAGGCGACAGTAACTAATGAAAAACTGTTTTTT. Its protein is CASRRQATVTNEKLFF. This chain joins TRBV2 and TRBJ1-4, with a weak D call TRBD1 (6 bases). CDR3 size: 16 residues. Deletions cut 6 bases from V and 1 base from J, with 15 bases between. Looked up from germline, CDR1 is SNHLY and CDR2 is FYNNEI.